The TCR beta chain described here comes from a study of blood T cells in healthy people across ages. It was roughly 10 milliliters of peripheral blood that were drawn from each donor. Each sample yielded at least 6 million isolated PBMCs. This clonotype was found many times. With a J-beta primer mix and a sample-barcoded 5' primer, a second PCR ran roughly 6 to 12 cycles. Tagging of each cDNA molecule was performed by a template-switch adaptor with 12 random nucleotides. MiXCR was run by TCRdb on the 5' RACE reads, yielding one entry per CDR3 protein. The data show about 810,000 distinct CDR3 sequences, 36% seen once. The CDR3 sequence is 13 residues long. The V gene's germline CDR1 is DFQATT and CDR2 SNEGSKA (reference sequence). Trimming took off 3 bases at V and 4 bases at J, with 11 bases between the two ends.

The receptor's source is a man younger than 35 in good health. The rearrangement links TRBV20-1 to TRBJ2-3, with D unresolved. The sample taken for sequencing was blood. The CDR3 bases are TGCAGTGCTAGCGGGTCGATAGCAGATACGCAGTATTTT. Translation gives CSASGSIADTQYF.